This T cell receptor (beta chain) was captured in a study of radiotherapy plus CTLA-4 blockade in lung cancer (dated by TCRdb to 2016 to 2019). As for the study more broadly: Objective responses occurred in around 19% of enrolled patients, and just over 30% achieved disease control.

From its cysteine to its phenylalanine, the CDR3 spans 14 amino acids. Just CDR3 DNA is preserved here, 42 bases in frame from base 1. The germline V gene (reference sequence) sets CDR1 to SEHNR and CDR2 to FQNEAQ. V and J lose 4 bases and 4 bases, and a span of 13 bases separates them. Broader findings and caveats from the paper: After treatment with radiotherapy and ipilimumab, TCR clones that came from tumors expanded in the peripheral blood. The strongest predictors of response were reported to be early dynamic shifts in blood T cell clones along with a rise in serum interferon-beta following radiation.

In this study, focal radiation therapy paired with CTLA-4 blockade (ipilimumab) was tested in patients who had chemo-refractory metastatic non-small-cell lung cancer. The protocol used for the library was the immunoSEQ multiplex PCR assay. The table was pulled from immuneACCESS by TCRdb, which kept in-frame rearrangements only. Such tables lose some clones; where checked, under half of the loss comes from unresolved V genes, and the rest has no known cause. The sample contains approximately 80,000 clones, approximately 73% of them found a single time. The ten largest account for roughly a tenth of the sample. Concerning this clone itself: Its antigen is not yet known. Base qualities are not at hand, and no much larger clone is one base apart.

The TCR originated in a human donor with non-small cell lung cancer whose response to radiotherapy plus ipilimumab could not be evaluated. The sequencing here drew on peripheral blood, taken from a patient treated with radiotherapy plus ipilimumab. The rearrangement joined TRBV7-9 to TRBJ1-1, and the D gene may be TRBD1, 6 bases matching. The CDR3 protein: CASSSLQGATEAFF. Here is the DNA: TGTGCCAGCAGCTCCCTACAGGGCGCCACTGAAGCTTTCTTT. Outside the CDR3, residues come from the reference TRBV7-9 and TRBJ1-1 proteins, so the full variable domain is: DTGVSQNPRHKITKRGQNVTFRCDPISEHNRLYWYRQTLGQGPEFLTYFQNEAQLEKSRLLSDRFSAERPKGSFSTLEIQRTEQGDSAMYLCASSSLQGATEAFFGQGTRLTVV.